This entry lists 18 T cell receptor beta chains sequenced from one sample in a study of T cells in Graves' hyperthyroidism and ophthalmopathy. It was RNA transcripts that yielded the amplified TCR beta CDR3 regions. First-round RT-PCR of the TCR CDR3 relied on the HTBI primer set. TCRdb reanalysed the multiplex PCR reads using MiXCR and keeps one entry per CDR3 protein. The data show approximately 330,000 distinct CDR3 sequences, 21% seen once. The material sequenced was blood. These receptors originate from a woman aged 50 to 65 with Graves' hyperthyroidism.

The gene calls are TRBV6-1 and TRBJ1-2, with 8 bases aligning to TRBD1. CDR3 size: 14 residues. The germline V gene has CDR1 MNHNS and CDR2 SASEGT. The V segment lost 6 bases and the J segment 7 bases; nucleotides outside the gene matches: 10. CDR3 DNA sequence: TGTGCCAGCAGCGAGAGGACAGGGCTTGTTGGCTACACCTTC. It translates to CASSERTGLVGYTF.

The chain uses TRBV27 and TRBJ1-1; TRBD1 matches at 8 bases. CDR3 size: 14 residues. Losses at the gene ends were 5 bases for V and 0 bases for J; bases not matched to a gene: 2. CDR1 is MNHEY and CDR2 is SMNVEV in the germline V gene (reference sequence). The chain's CDR3 is CASSVTGVNTEAFF. The CDR3 DNA sequence: TGTGCCAGCAGTGTGACAGGGGTGAACACTGAAGCTTTCTTT.

The chain recombines TRBV29-1 with TRBJ2-5, with D perhaps TRBD1 (5 bases). Germline V gene sequence: CDR1 SQVTM, CDR2 ANQGSEA. Trimming took 2 bases from V and 5 from J, leaving 9 bases between them. This CDR3 is 12 amino acids long. The CDR3 coding sequence is TGCAGCGTTGAAAAGGGGTTGGAGACCCAGTACTTC. Its protein product is CSVEKGLETQYF.

The chain recombines TRBV3-1 with TRBJ2-2; TRBD2 matches at 8 bases. The length of the CDR3 is 14 residues. CDR1 is LGHDT, CDR2 YNNKEL, per germline (reference sequence). Trimming took 4 bases from V and 6 from J; bases not matched to a gene: 4. CDR3 residues: CASSPGGGAGELFF. The CDR3 DNA reads as TGTGCCAGCAGCCCCGGGGGGGGGGCCGGGGAGCTGTTTTTT.

In this sample, this clonotype turned up a few times. The rearrangement links TRBV5-4 to TRBJ2-7; 13 positions agree with TRBD2. The CDR3 is 15 residues long. J lost 4 bases, V lost 4 bases, and 5 bases had no gene match. The germline CDR1 and CDR2 sequences are SGHNT and YYREEE (reference sequence). CDR3 nucleotides: TGTGCCAGCAGCATGGGGACTAGCGGGGTTTACGAGCAGTACTTC. Residues: CASSMGTSGVYEQYF.

This clonotype was observed at least ten times. The rearrangement links TRBV7-3 to TRBJ1-2; D is ambiguous. CDR1 is SGHTA and CDR2 is FQGTGA in the germline V gene. Deletions cut 0 bases from V and 2 bases from J, with 16 bases between. The CDR3 has 17 amino acids. The CDR3 protein is CASSLTAVEGPNYGYTF. As DNA, the CDR3 is TGTGCCAGCAGCTTAACGGCGGTCGAGGGCCCAAACTATGGCTACACCTTC.

This clonotype was observed many times. This chain joins TRBV2 and TRBJ1-2; D uncertain. From germline, CDR1 is SNHLY and CDR2 FYNNEI. V lost 4 bases and J 7 bases, leaving 10 bases between the germline ends. The CDR3 is made up of 12 amino acids. In nucleotides, the CDR3 is TGTGCCAGCAGTGTGTGGAGCGGTGGCTACACCTTC. It encodes CASSVWSGGYTF.

This clonotype was detected ten times or more. The chain links TRBV2 to TRBJ2-1; D not resolved. V lost 1 base and J lost 4, with 11 bases in between. Germline lookup yields CDR1 SNHLY and CDR2 FYNNEI. The CDR3 sequence is 15 residues long. The CDR3 nucleotides read TGTGCCAGCAGTGAAGGGGGTTCCCCTTACAATGAGCAGTTCTTC. Protein: CASSEGGSPYNEQFF.

This chain connects TRBV4-2 to TRBJ1-5; D gene uncertain. Germline V gene data show CDR1 as LGHNA and CDR2 as YNFKEQ. The CDR3 covers 13 residues. V lost 2 bases and J lost 3, with 5 bases in between. CDR3 DNA sequence: TGTGCCAGCAGCCAACGGAACAATCAGCCCCAGCATTTT. Amino acids: CASSQRNNQPQHF.

This clonotype has more than one count but fewer than ten. The chain has TRBV27 and TRBJ2-5; 7 nucleotides agree with TRBD1. This CDR3 is built from 13 residues. Looked up from germline, CDR1 is MNHEY and CDR2 is SMNVEV (reference sequence). The ends lost 4 bases at V and 11 bases at J; junction bases unmatched: 10. As DNA, the CDR3 is TGTGCCAGCAGTTCATCGGGACAGAATTTTCAGTACTTC. This gives the protein CASSSSGQNFQYF.

In the case of this clonotype: This may be a read error: a much more frequent sequence differs by one nucleotide. V usage is TRBV7-8 and J usage is TRBJ1-6; the D gene is possibly TRBD1 (5 bases). Germline CDR1 reads SGHVS; CDR2 reads FQNEAQ. Trimming took off 3 bases at V and 6 bases at J, with 12 bases between the two ends. The CDR3 loop spans 15 amino acids. CDR3 in DNA: TGTGCCAGCAGCTTGTCAGGCGGGGGTAATTCACCCCTCCACTTT. Residues: CASSLSGGGNSPLHF. The variable domain in full, with the rest retrieved from reference TRBV7-8 and TRBJ1-6, is GAGVSQSPRYKVAKRGQDVALRCDPISGHVSLFWYQQALGQGPEFLTYFQNEAQLDKSGLPSDRFFAERPEGSVSTLKIQRTQQEDSAVYLCASSLSGGGNSPLHFGNGTRLTVT.

The chain carries TRBV12-3 or TRBV12-4 and TRBJ2-7, with 9 bases aligning to TRBD1. The J segment lost 3 bases and the V segment lost 6 bases, leaving 18 bases of the junction unmatched. The CDR3 consists of 18 residues. CDR3 protein: CASRAGTGIYLWGYEQYF. The CDR3 DNA is TGTGCCAGCAGGGCGGGGACAGGGATTTATCTTTGGGGCTACGAGCAGTACTTC.

This rearrangement joins TRBV12-3 or TRBV12-4 to TRBJ2-1; 8 nucleotides agree with TRBD2. This CDR3 region has 15 residues. Losses at the gene ends were 5 bases for V and 8 bases for J; bases not matched to a gene: 11. CDR3 in DNA: TGTGCCAGCAGTCCCCCCCGGGGACTAGAAGATGAGCAGTTCTTC. It encodes CASSPPRGLEDEQFF.

This clonotype was recorded at least ten times. The rearrangement links TRBV20-1 to TRBJ2-3; TRBD2 matches at 10 bases. Germline CDR1 DFQATT, CDR2 SNEGSKA (reference sequence). CDR3 length equals 15 residues. J lost 3 bases, V lost 3 bases, and 6 bases had no gene match. In DNA form, the CDR3 reads TGCAGTGCTAGTAAACCTAGCGGGAGAACAGATACGCAGTATTTT. It specifies CSASKPSGRTDTQYF.

The sample holds a few counts of this clonotype. The gene calls are TRBV5-1 and TRBJ1-2; unclear D gene. CDR3 length equals 14 residues. Per germline, CDR1 SGHRS and CDR2 YFSETQ. V was clipped by 4 bases and J by 2 bases, with 12 bases between them. The chain's CDR3 is CASSPNAENYGYTF. The CDR3 region has the DNA TGCGCCAGCAGCCCTAACGCGGAGAACTATGGCTACACCTTC.

The chain recombines TRBV7-2 with TRBJ2-1; TRBD2 matches 8 bases. The trim removed 5 bases at V and 0 bases at J, leaving 9 bases unmatched. There are 17 residues in the CDR3. Germline assignment: CDR1 SGHTA and CDR2 FQGNSA. CDR3 bases: TGTGCCAGCAGCCTAAGGGGCGGGGGGTTCTCCTACAATGAGCAGTTCTTC. Residues: CASSLRGGGFSYNEQFF.

This clonotype was recorded a few times. Written as DNA, the CDR3 is TGTGCCAGCTCACCCCGTCGACAGGGGGCCGGGGGCGAGGATGGCTACACCTTC. Translation: CASSPRRQGAGGEDGYTF. The chain joins TRBV18 to TRBJ1-2; 10 bases map to TRBD1. V trimming: 3 bases; J trimming: 6 bases; junction bases outside the gene matches: 16. The germline gives CDR1 KGHSH, CDR2 LQKENI. CDR3 length: 18 residues.

At least ten counts were recorded for this clonotype. This sequence joins TRBV6-1 and TRBJ2-3; a weak D match, TRBD1 (5 bases). Trimming pared 8 bases from V and 0 bases from J, leaving 15 bases between. The germline V gene encodes CDR1 MNHNS and CDR2 SASEGT. The CDR3 runs 15 residues. CDR3 nucleotides: TGTGCCAGCGAGGTAATAGGGGCTAGCACAGATACGCAGTATTTT. It is translated as CASEVIGASTDTQYF.